This is a list of T cell receptor beta chains from one sample in a study of beta chain features in type 1 diabetes. Libraries were prepared by immunoSEQ multiplex PCR; TCRdb keeps only in-frame clonotypes and omits some of them. The table includes over 150,000 clones, 10% to 13% detected once. The sequenced sample consisted of central memory CD4+ T cells from blood. The receptors stem from a man younger than 45 with type 1 diabetes. CDR3s include the opening cysteine and the closing phenylalanine or tryptophan. D genes are given only for firm matches. Clone size is stated in some rows and not others, as once, few, many or a class when expanded.

>TRBV6-6|TRBJ2-5|NA|few
CATGGRETQYF
TGTGCCACCGGGGGGCGAGAGACCCAGTACTTC
>TRBV10-3|TRBJ2-7|NA|NA
CAISQTLYEQYF
TGTGCCATCAGCCAGACACTCTACGAGCAGTACTTC
>TRBV2|TRBJ2-5|TRBD2|few
CASSEGASGGEETQYF
TGTGCCAGCAGTGAAGGAGCCAGCGGGGGGGAAGAGACCCAGTACTTC
>TRBV2|TRBJ1-1|NA|few
CASLRAMNTEAFF
TGTGCCAGCTTGAGGGCTATGAACACTGAAGCTTTCTTT
>TRBV11-1|TRBJ1-1|TRBD1|few
CASSPDRSNTEAFF
TGTGCCAGCAGCCCGGACAGGAGTAACACTGAAGCTTTCTTT
>TRBV18|TRBJ2-1|TRBD1|NA
CASSPPGQGRFF
TGTGCCAGCTCACCACCGGGACAGGGTCGGTTCTTC
>TRBV7-9|TRBJ2-7|TRBD1|few
CASSSTTRQGAYEQYF
TGTGCCAGCAGCTCAACTACCAGACAGGGCGCCTACGAGCAGTACTTC
>TRBV5-1|TRBJ2-7|NA|few
CASSIGQSYEQYF
TGCGCCAGCAGCATCGGACAGAGCTACGAGCAGTACTTC
>TRBV2|TRBJ1-4|TRBD1|NA
CASVRDSGGEKLFF
TGTGCCAGCGTGCGGGACAGTGGTGGAGAAAAACTGTTTTTT
>TRBV6-6|TRBJ2-7|TRBD2|NA
CASSSPTSGSYEQYF
TGTGCCAGCAGTTCCCCCACTAGCGGCTCCTACGAGCAGTACTTC
>TRBV28|TRBJ1-2|TRBD1|few
CASSEGSQGVYGYTF
TGTGCCAGCAGTGAAGGATCACAGGGGGTCTATGGCTACACCTTC
>TRBV7-2|TRBJ2-5|TRBD2|NA
CASSPWTSGRQETQYF
TGTGCCAGCAGCCCCTGGACTAGCGGGCGACAAGAGACCCAGTACTTC
>TRBV27|TRBJ2-7|TRBD2|NA
CASRRGGTSASYEQYF
TGTGCCAGCAGAAGAGGCGGGACTAGCGCTTCCTACGAGCAGTACTTC
>TRBV4-2|TRBJ2-7|TRBD1|few
CASSPWDRASYEQYF
TGTGCCAGCAGCCCGTGGGACAGAGCATCCTACGAGCAGTACTTC
>TRBV27|TRBJ1-2|TRBD1|NA
CASSSYSSGTGDYGYTF
TGTGCCAGCAGTTCCTACTCCTCCGGGACAGGGGACTATGGCTACACCTTC
>TRBV7-2|TRBJ2-2|TRBD1|few
CASSPDRGFGELFF
TGTGCCAGCAGCCCTGACAGGGGATTCGGGGAGCTGTTTTTT
>TRBV2|TRBJ2-1|NA|NA
CASSEASAEQFF
TGTGCCAGCAGTGAAGCGAGCGCTGAGCAGTTCTTC
>TRBV27|TRBJ2-5|NA|NA
CASSFLYQGQETQYF
TGTGCCAGCAGTTTCCTCTATCAGGGTCAAGAGACCCAGTACTTC
>TRBV7-9|TRBJ2-5|NA|NA
CASSRQAETQYF
TGTGCCAGCAGCCGCCAGGCAGAGACCCAGTACTTC
>TRBV27|TRBJ2-7|TRBD1|NA
CASRDRGYEQYF
TGTGCCAGCCGAGACAGGGGATACGAGCAGTACTTC
>TRBV5-1|TRBJ2-7|NA|few
CASSLGEEYEQYF
TGCGCCAGCAGCTTGGGGGAGGAATACGAGCAGTACTTC
>TRBV5-1|TRBJ1-1|NA|few
CASSLVAGDTEAFF
TGCGCCAGCAGCTTGGTTGCGGGGGACACTGAAGCTTTCTTT
>TRBV30|TRBJ1-4|NA|NA
CAWRAYGGRTEKLFF
TGTGCCTGGAGGGCTTACGGGGGGAGGACAGAAAAACTGTTTTTT
>TRBV7-9|TRBJ2-5|TRBD1|NA
CASSFGDRVEETQYF
TGTGCCAGCAGCTTCGGGGACAGGGTGGAGGAGACCCAGTACTTC
>TRBV19|TRBJ1-5|NA|few
CASSTQENQPQHF
TGTGCCAGTAGTACACAGGAGAATCAGCCCCAGCATTTT
>TRBV4-3|TRBJ2-7|TRBD1|few
CASSQYAVGQGAYEQYF
TGCGCCAGCAGCCAATATGCCGTGGGACAGGGGGCGTACGAGCAGTACTTC
>TRBV9|TRBJ1-4|TRBD1|NA
CASSVETGVLGEKLFF
TGTGCCAGCAGCGTTGAAACAGGGGTGTTGGGCGAAAAACTGTTTTTT
>TRBV5-1|TRBJ2-1|NA|NA
CASSSPVAYNEQFF
TGCGCCAGCAGCTCACCGGTAGCCTACAATGAGCAGTTCTTC
>TRBV28|TRBJ1-3|NA|NA
CASWGGGKRNTIYF
TGTGCCAGCTGGGGCGGGGGAAAGAGAAACACCATATATTTT
>TRBV7-2|TRBJ1-5|NA|few
CASSSNNQPQHF
TGTGCCAGCAGCTCAAACAATCAGCCCCAGCATTTT
>TRBV28|TRBJ2-7|TRBD1|few
CASSRWTGSYEQYF
TGTGCCAGCAGTCGCTGGACAGGGTCCTACGAGCAGTACTTC
>TRBV5-4|TRBJ2-5|NA|few
CASSGPGKETQYF
TGTGCCAGCAGCGGGCCGGGGAAGGAGACCCAGTACTTC
>TRBV19|TRBJ2-2|TRBD1|many
CASSTDRANTGELFF
TGTGCCAGTAGTACCGACAGGGCGAACACCGGGGAGCTGTTTTTT
>TRBV6-4|TRBJ2-1|TRBD2|NA
CASSGELAGAYNEQFF
TGTGCCAGCAGTGGCGAACTAGCGGGGGCCTACAATGAGCAGTTCTTC
>TRBV5-1|TRBJ1-1|NA|NA
CASSFNTGSTEAFF
TGCGCCAGCAGCTTTAACACAGGGAGCACTGAAGCTTTCTTT
>TRBV2|TRBJ2-7|TRBD2|few
CASSGLAGALEQYF
TGTGCCAGCAGTGGTCTAGCGGGAGCTCTCGAGCAGTACTTC
>TRBV5-1|TRBJ2-7|NA|NA
CASSLAGVSYEQYF
TGCGCCAGCAGCTTGGCCGGTGTGTCCTACGAGCAGTACTTC
>TRBV7-9|TRBJ2-1|NA|few
CASSSGGFYNEQFF
TGTGCCAGCAGCTCCGGCGGGTTCTACAATGAGCAGTTCTTC
>TRBV18|TRBJ2-5|NA|NA
CASSPLEETQYF
TGTGCCAGCTCACCACTCGAAGAGACCCAGTACTTC
>TRBV2|TRBJ2-7|NA|NA
CASSELLQGEQYF
TGTGCCAGCAGTGAATTATTACAGGGCGAGCAGTACTTC
>TRBV2|TRBJ2-3|TRBD1|NA
CASRTARQGAKTDTQYF
TGTGCCAGCAGAACCGCAAGACAGGGGGCGAAAACAGATACGCAGTATTTT
>TRBV6-5|TRBJ2-5|TRBD2|few
CASRTSGFQETQYF
TGTGCCTCGCGGACTAGCGGGTTCCAAGAGACCCAGTACTTC
>TRBV9|TRBJ1-1|NA|few
CASSANYRTEAFF
TGTGCCAGCAGCGCCAATTACAGGACTGAAGCTTTCTTT
>TRBV28|TRBJ2-7|NA|few
CASSLFSSVGVGSREQYF
TGTGCCAGCAGTTTGTTTTCGTCGGTCGGGGTCGGCTCACGAGAGCAGTACTTC
>TRBV7-3|TRBJ2-3|NA|few
CASSQAGLGTDTQYF
TGTGCCAGCAGCCAAGCGGGCTTGGGGACAGATACGCAGTATTTT
>TRBV30|TRBJ2-7|NA|few
CAWSNGGTSYEQYF
TGTGCCTGGAGTAACGGCGGTACCTCCTACGAGCAGTACTTC